A selection of T cell receptor beta chains follows, all from one sample in a study of OX40 agonist ivuxolimab in advanced cancers. Data came from immunoSEQ multiplex PCR; TCRdb stores just in-frame clones and leaves some out. Among 75,000 to 100,000 clones, 84% were seen once, and the ten largest hold 5.8%. The material sequenced was CD4+ or CD8+ T cells sorted from blood, taken in a trial of the OX40 agonist ivuxolimab. The receptor set was obtained from an adult with an advanced solid tumor such as melanoma, head and neck, liver or kidney cancer. Each CDR3 is given with its conserved first and last residue. Fields, in order: CDR3 length, V gene, clone size, D gene, J gene, CDR3 DNA, CDR3 protein. The D gene is left open where the match is weak. Rows give clone size only sometimes, using once, few, many, or a class for an expanded clone.

length: 14; V: TRBV5-4; size: .; D: .; J: TRBJ1-4; DNA: TGTGCCAGCAGCGCCCAGGGCCCCGGGGAAAAACTGTTTTTT; CDR3: CASSAQGPGEKLFF
length: 15; V: TRBV9; size: .; D: .; J: TRBJ1-4; DNA: TGTGCCAGCAGCTCCAACACGATCCGAGGGGAAAAACTGTTTTTT; CDR3: CASSSNTIRGEKLFF
length: 15; V: TRBV4-3; size: .; D: .; J: TRBJ1-2; DNA: TGCGCCAGCAGCCAAGTGACAGGAGGGGGGGATGGCTACACCTTC; CDR3: CASSQVTGGGDGYTF
length: 14; V: TRBV19; size: .; D: TRBD1; J: TRBJ2-5; DNA: TGTGCCAGTAGTCCACGACAGGGGGCTGAGACCCAGTACTTC; CDR3: CASSPRQGAETQYF
length: 15; V: TRBV18; size: .; D: .; J: TRBJ1-2; DNA: TGTGCCAGCTCACCACTCACCGAAGCTAACTATGGCTACACCTTC; CDR3: CASSPLTEANYGYTF
length: 14; V: TRBV30; size: .; D: TRBD1; J: TRBJ1-5; DNA: TGTGCCTGGAAAGGACAGGGAGATGGTCAGCCCCAGCATTTT; CDR3: CAWKGQGDGQPQHF
length: 12; V: TRBV2; size: .; D: .; J: TRBJ2-5; DNA: TGTGCCAGCAGGCAGGGTGCGGAGACCCAGTACTTC; CDR3: CASRQGAETQYF
length: 15; V: TRBV2; size: few; D: TRBD2; J: TRBJ2-7; DNA: TGTGCCAGCAGTGAGCAAGGGACTAGCGGCTACGAGCAGTACTTC; CDR3: CASSEQGTSGYEQYF
length: 11; V: TRBV30; size: .; D: .; J: TRBJ2-3; DNA: TGTGCCTGGAGTGTACTGAATACGCAGTATTTT; CDR3: CAWSVLNTQYF
length: 14; V: TRBV19; size: .; D: TRBD1; J: TRBJ1-2; DNA: TGTGCCAGTAGCCCGACAGGGGGCATCTATGGCTACACCTTC; CDR3: CASSPTGGIYGYTF
length: 14; V: TRBV7-8; size: .; D: .; J: TRBJ2-1; DNA: TGTGCCAGCAGCTTGGGTAGGTCCTACAATGAGCAGTTCTTC; CDR3: CASSLGRSYNEQFF
length: 16; V: TRBV2; size: .; D: .; J: TRBJ2-2; DNA: TGTGCCAGCAAGGGCAGGGCCTCGATAGTATCCGGGGAGCTGTTTTTT; CDR3: CASKGRASIVSGELFF
length: 15; V: TRBV18; size: .; D: TRBD2; J: TRBJ2-5; DNA: TGTGCCAGCTCACCGCGGGGGACTACCCAAGAGACCCAGTACTTC; CDR3: CASSPRGTTQETQYF
length: 16; V: TRBV11-2; size: once; D: .; J: TRBJ1-1; DNA: TGTGCCAGCAGCTTAAACAGAGCCATTGTAAACACTGAAGCTTTCTTT; CDR3: CASSLNRAIVNTEAFF
length: 14; V: TRBV11-2; size: .; D: .; J: TRBJ1-3; DNA: TGTGCCAGCAGCTTAGTTGTCGGCGGAAACACCATATATTTT; CDR3: CASSLVVGGNTIYF
length: 17; V: TRBV7-9; size: .; D: TRBD1; J: TRBJ1-2; DNA: TGTGCCAGCACCGGAACCCCTCCCGGACAGGGCGGCTATGGCTACACCTTC; CDR3: CASTGTPPGQGGYGYTF
length: 13; V: TRBV5-4; size: .; D: TRBD1; J: TRBJ2-7; DNA: TGTGCCATCCGGCCGGGACAGGGGACCGAGCAGTACTTC; CDR3: CAIRPGQGTEQYF
length: 15; V: TRBV4-2; size: once; D: TRBD2; J: TRBJ2-1; DNA: TGTGCCAGCAGCCAAGAGACTAGCGGGCACTATGAGCAGTTCTTC; CDR3: CASSQETSGHYEQFF
length: 15; V: TRBV7-9; size: .; D: TRBD2; J: TRBJ2-3; DNA: TGTGCCAGCACCGAGACTAGCGGGGAGCTTGATACGCAGTATTTT; CDR3: CASTETSGELDTQYF
length: 16; V: TRBV7-2; size: .; D: TRBD1; J: TRBJ2-7; DNA: TGTGCCAGCAGCCCCATGACAGGGGGCGCTTCCTACGAGCAGTACTTC; CDR3: CASSPMTGGASYEQYF
length: 15; V: TRBV7-9; size: .; D: TRBD1; J: TRBJ1-2; DNA: TGTGCCAGCAGCCCGGCACCTGACAGGGTCTATGGCTACACCTTC; CDR3: CASSPAPDRVYGYTF
length: 12; V: TRBV30; size: .; D: .; J: TRBJ2-7; DNA: TGTGCCTGGAGTGTACAATGGAACGAGCAGTACTTC; CDR3: CAWSVQWNEQYF
length: 18; V: TRBV5-1; size: .; D: TRBD1; J: TRBJ2-2; DNA: TGCGCCAGCAGCTTGTGGTCGTCGGGACAGGGAAACACCGGGGAGCTGTTTTTT; CDR3: CASSLWSSGQGNTGELFF
length: 13; V: TRBV4-1; size: .; D: .; J: TRBJ2-1; DNA: TGCGCCAGCAGCCGATACTCTAGGGATGAGCAGTTCTTC; CDR3: CASSRYSRDEQFF
length: 15; V: TRBV9; size: .; D: TRBD2; J: TRBJ2-3; DNA: TGTGCCAGCACGAGCGGGGGGGCAAACACAGATACGCAGTATTTT; CDR3: CASTSGGANTDTQYF
length: 14; V: TRBV29-1; size: once; D: TRBD2; J: TRBJ2-1; DNA: TGCAGCGCCGGGGGGACTAGCGGGAACAATGAGCAGTTCTTC; CDR3: CSAGGTSGNNEQFF
length: 14; V: TRBV9; size: .; D: .; J: TRBJ2-2; DNA: TGTGCCAGCAGCGCCCAGTCCCGCATCGGGGAGCTGTTTTTT; CDR3: CASSAQSRIGELFF
length: 13; V: TRBV2; size: .; D: .; J: TRBJ2-7; DNA: TGTGCCAGCAGTGAGGGACTCCTCTACGAGCAGTACTTC; CDR3: CASSEGLLYEQYF
length: 11; V: TRBV27; size: .; D: .; J: TRBJ2-1; DNA: TGTGCCAGCAGTAATAGTGGTGAGCAGTTCTTC; CDR3: CASSNSGEQFF
length: 13; V: TRBV2; size: many; D: .; J: TRBJ2-3; DNA: TGTGCCAGCAGCCCGCCAGCGGGAGATACGCAGTATTTT; CDR3: CASSPPAGDTQYF
length: 14; V: TRBV21-1; size: .; D: .; J: TRBJ2-3; DNA: TGTGCCAAAGAGGGGACAGGGCGGCCAGATACGCAGTATTTT; CDR3: CAKEGTGRPDTQYF
length: 15; V: TRBV5-1; size: .; D: .; J: TRBJ2-5; DNA: TGCGCCAGCAGCAACCAGGGCAGGGGGGAAGAGACCCAGTACTTC; CDR3: CASSNQGRGEETQYF
length: 15; V: TRBV29-1; size: .; D: TRBD2; J: TRBJ2-3; DNA: TGCAGCGTTGAGGGGGGGGAGTTCGGCACAGATACGCAGTATTTT; CDR3: CSVEGGEFGTDTQYF